Given below is one T cell receptor beta chain in context. As yet, its antigen is unknown. In TCRdb, the reads were re-called with MiXCR into one record per CDR3 protein. The data show about 830,000 distinct CDR3 sequences, about 31% seen once. Germline V lookup: CDR1 SGHVT, CDR2 SQSDAQ. The CDR3 spans 16 residues. V shed 5 bases, J shed 3 bases, and the junction held 4 bases outside the gene matches. The source of the sample is a study of T cell repertoires in cytomegalovirus infection. Across the study: Public TCR beta signatures marked donors with CMV infection and the matching HLA. Findings and caveats of the study: Identification of carriers of CMV plus the relevant HLA was achieved through cumulative public TCR beta family frequency.

This material consisted of cultured CD8+ T cells from PBMCs, taken from culture after CMV antigen stimulation. V gene TRBV7-4 combines with J gene TRBJ2-3, with 14 bases identical to TRBD2. This receptor was taken from a human donor in good health (CMV status not recorded). Some clones in this sample may be carry-over from other donors' samples. The CDR3 protein is CASSTTSGGVTDTQYF. CDR3 sequence (DNA): TGTGCCAGCAGCACGACTAGCGGGGGGGTGACAGATACGCAGTATTTT.